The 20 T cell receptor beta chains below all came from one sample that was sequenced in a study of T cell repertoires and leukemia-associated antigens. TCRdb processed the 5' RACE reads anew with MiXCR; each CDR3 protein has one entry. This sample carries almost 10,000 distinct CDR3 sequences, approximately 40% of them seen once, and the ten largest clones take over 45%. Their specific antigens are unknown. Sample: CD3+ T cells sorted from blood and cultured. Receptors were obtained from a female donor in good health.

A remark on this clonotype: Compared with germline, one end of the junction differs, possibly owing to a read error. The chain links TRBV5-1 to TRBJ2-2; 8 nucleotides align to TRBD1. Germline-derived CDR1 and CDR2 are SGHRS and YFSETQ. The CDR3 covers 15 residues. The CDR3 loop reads CASRPTGGSTGELLF. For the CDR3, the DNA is TGCGCCAGCAGACCTACAGGGGGTTCCACCGGGGAGCTGCTTTTT.

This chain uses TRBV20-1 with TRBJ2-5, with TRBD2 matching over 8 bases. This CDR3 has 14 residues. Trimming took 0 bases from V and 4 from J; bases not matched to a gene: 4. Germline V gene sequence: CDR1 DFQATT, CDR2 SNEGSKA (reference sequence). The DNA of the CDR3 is TGCAGTGCTAGAGATTTCGCGGGAGGAGAGACCCAGTACTTC. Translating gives CSARDFAGGETQYF.

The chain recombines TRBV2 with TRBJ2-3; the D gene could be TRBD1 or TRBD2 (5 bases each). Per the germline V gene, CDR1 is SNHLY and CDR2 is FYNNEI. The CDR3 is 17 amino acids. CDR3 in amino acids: CESSGTRRSGGTDTQYF. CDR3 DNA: TGTGAAAGCAGTGGTACTAGGCGGAGTGGGGGAACAGATACGCAGTATTTT.

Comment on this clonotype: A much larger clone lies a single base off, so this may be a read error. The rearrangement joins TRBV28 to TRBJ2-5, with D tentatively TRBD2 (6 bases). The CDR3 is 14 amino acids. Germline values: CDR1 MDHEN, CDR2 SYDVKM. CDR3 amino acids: CASSFGSLQESQYF. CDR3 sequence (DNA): TGTGCCAGCAGTTTCGGGAGCCTCCAAGAGTCCCAGTACTTC.

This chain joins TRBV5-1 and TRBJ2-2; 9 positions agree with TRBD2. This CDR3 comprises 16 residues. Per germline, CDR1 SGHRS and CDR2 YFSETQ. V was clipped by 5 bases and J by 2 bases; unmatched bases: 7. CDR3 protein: CASSTEGLANTGELFF. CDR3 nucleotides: TGCGCCAGCAGTACCGAGGGACTAGCTAACACCGGGGAGCTGTTTTTT.

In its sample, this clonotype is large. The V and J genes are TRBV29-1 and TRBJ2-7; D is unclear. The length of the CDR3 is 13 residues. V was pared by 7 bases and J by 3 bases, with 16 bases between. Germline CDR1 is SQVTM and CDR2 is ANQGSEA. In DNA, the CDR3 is TGCAGCGCCATCGGCTTGGGAAACTACGAGCAGTACTTC. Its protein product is CSAIGLGNYEQYF.

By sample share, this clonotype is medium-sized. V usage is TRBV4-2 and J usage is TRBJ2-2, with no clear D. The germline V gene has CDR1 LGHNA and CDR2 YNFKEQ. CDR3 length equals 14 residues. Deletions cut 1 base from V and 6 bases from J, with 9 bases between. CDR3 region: CASSQVTLSGELFF. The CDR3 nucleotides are TGTGCCAGCAGCCAAGTTACCCTTTCCGGGGAGCTGTTTTTT.

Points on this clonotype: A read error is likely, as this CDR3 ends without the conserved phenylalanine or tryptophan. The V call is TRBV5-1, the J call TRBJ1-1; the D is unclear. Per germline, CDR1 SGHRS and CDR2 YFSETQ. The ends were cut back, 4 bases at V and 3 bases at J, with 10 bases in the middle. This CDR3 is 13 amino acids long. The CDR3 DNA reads TGCGCCAGCAGCCCAACAGAATACACTGAAGCTTTCTCT. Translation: CASSPTEYTEAFS.

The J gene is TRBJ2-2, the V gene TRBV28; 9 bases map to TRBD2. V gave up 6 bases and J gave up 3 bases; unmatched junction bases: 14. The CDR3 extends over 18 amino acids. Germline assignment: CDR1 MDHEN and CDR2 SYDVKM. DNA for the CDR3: TGTGCCAGCAGCCCTGGACAGTTACTAGCGGGTTACACCGGGGAGCTGTTTTTT. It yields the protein CASSPGQLLAGYTGELFF.

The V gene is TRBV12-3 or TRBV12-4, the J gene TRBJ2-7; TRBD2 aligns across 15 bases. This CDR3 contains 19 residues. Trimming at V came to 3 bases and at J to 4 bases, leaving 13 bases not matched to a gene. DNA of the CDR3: TGTGCCAGCAGTTTCGATGCGGGACTAGCGGGAGGTCCTAGGTACGAGCAGTACTTC. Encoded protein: CASSFDAGLAGGPRYEQYF.

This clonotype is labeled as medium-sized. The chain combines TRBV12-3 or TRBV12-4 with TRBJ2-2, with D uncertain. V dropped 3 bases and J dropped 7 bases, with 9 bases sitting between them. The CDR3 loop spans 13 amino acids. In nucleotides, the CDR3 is TGTGCCAGCAGTTTGTCCCGTGGCGGGGAGCTGTTTTTT. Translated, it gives CASSLSRGGELFF.

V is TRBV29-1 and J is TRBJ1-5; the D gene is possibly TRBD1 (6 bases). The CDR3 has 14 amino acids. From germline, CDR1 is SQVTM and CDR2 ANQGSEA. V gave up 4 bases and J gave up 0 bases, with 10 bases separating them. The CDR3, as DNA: TGCAGCGTTGCAGGGGTTAATAGCAATCAGCCCCAGCATTTT. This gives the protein CSVAGVNSNQPQHF.

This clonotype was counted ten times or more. Here the CDR3 DNA reads TGCAGTGCTGCGGACAGGGGGCTCGGTAATGAAAAACTGTTTTTT. Protein product: CSAADRGLGNEKLFF. The chain carries TRBV20-1 and TRBJ1-4; 11 bases fit TRBD1. V was clipped by 5 bases and J by 4 bases; unmatched bases: 6. The CDR3 has 15 amino acids. CDR1 DFQATT and CDR2 SNEGSKA come from the germline V gene (reference sequence).

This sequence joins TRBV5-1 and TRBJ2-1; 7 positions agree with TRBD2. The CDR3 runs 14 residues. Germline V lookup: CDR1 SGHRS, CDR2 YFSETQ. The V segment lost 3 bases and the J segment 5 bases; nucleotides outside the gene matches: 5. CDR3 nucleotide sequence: TGCGCCAGCAGCTGGCCGGGACTACACAATGAGCAGTTCTTC. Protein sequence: CASSWPGLHNEQFF.

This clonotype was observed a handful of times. The CDR3 region is CASSLYGRADYEQYF. CDR3 DNA sequence: TGTGCCAGCAGCTTATACGGGAGGGCCGACTACGAGCAGTACTTC. This chain joins TRBV7-8 and TRBJ2-7; 8 bases line up with TRBD2. The CDR3 consists of 15 residues. Germline-derived CDR1 and CDR2 are SGHVS and FQNEAQ. The V gene end was trimmed by 2 bases and the J gene end by 3 bases; junction bases not matched to a gene: 6. The complete variable domain, with remaining parts taken from reference TRBV7-8 and TRBJ2-7, reads GAGVSQSPRYKVAKRGQDVALRCDPISGHVSLFWYQQALGQGPEFLTYFQNEAQLDKSGLPSDRFFAERPEGSVSTLKIQRTQQEDSAVYLCASSLYGRADYEQYFGPGTRLTVT.

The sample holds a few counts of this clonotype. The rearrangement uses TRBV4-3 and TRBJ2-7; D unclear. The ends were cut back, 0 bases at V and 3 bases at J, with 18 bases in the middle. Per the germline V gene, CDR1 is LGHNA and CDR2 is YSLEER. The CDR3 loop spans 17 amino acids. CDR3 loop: CASSQDRAVLGVYEQYF. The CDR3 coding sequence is TGCGCCAGCAGCCAAGATCGGGCAGTGCTTGGAGTCTACGAGCAGTACTTC.

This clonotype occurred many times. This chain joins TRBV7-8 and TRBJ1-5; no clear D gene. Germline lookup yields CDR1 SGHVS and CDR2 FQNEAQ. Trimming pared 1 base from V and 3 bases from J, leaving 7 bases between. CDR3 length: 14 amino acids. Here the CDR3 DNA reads TGTGCCAGCAGCTTAGACAGCAACAATCAGCCCCAGCATTTT. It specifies CASSLDSNNQPQHF.

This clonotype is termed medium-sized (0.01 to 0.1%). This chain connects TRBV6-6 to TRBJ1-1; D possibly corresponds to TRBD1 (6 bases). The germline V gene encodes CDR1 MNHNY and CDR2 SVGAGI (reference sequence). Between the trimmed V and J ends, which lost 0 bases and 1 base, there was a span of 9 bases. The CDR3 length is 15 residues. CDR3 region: CASSYSSTGNTEAFF. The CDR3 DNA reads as TGTGCCAGCAGTTACTCGTCGACAGGGAACACTGAAGCTTTCTTT.

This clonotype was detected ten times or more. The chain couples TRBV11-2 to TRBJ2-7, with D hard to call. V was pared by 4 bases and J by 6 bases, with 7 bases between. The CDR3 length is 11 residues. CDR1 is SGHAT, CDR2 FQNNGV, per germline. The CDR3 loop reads CASSSALEQYF. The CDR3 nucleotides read TGTGCCAGCAGCTCAGCCCTCGAGCAGTACTTC. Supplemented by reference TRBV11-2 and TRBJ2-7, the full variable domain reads EAGVAQSPRYKIIEKRQSVAFWCNPISGHATLYWYQQILGQGPKLLIQFQNNGVVDDSQLPKDRFSAERLKGVDSTLKIQPAKLEDSAVYLCASSSALEQYFGPGTRLTVT.

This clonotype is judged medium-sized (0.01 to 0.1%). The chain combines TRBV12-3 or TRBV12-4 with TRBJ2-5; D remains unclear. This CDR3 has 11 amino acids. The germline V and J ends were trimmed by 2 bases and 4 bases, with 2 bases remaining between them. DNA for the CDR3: TGTGCCAGCAGTTTAAGAGAGACCCAGTACTTC. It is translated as CASSLRETQYF.